This TCR beta chain originates from a study of cytomegalovirus exposure and HLA in healthy donors. The overall study: Roughly 80 million unique TCRs from HLA-typed donors were held in an early data release.

60 Vbeta and 13 Jbeta primers were used in PCR. TCRdb's table, derived via immunoSEQ multiplex PCR, lists solely in-frame clones and lacks some. The sample has approximately 140,000 clones; roughly 73% are singletons. Donors likely had unrecorded immune exposures despite being nominally healthy when sampled. As to this clone: Its target is unknown.

Study findings and constraints: In a later analysis, the majority of CMV-associated beta chains seemingly showed HLA restriction. Rare TCR sequences predominated, though certain public TCRs were found in many donors.

V lost 4 bases and J lost 0; bases outside the gene matches: 4. The CDR3 extends over 15 amino acids. Per germline, CDR1 SGDLS and CDR2 YYNGEE. The sequence was collected from a woman aged 18-30 years in good health and CMV-seronegative. The chain uses TRBV9 and TRBJ2-1; TRBD2 matches 7 bases. Sequenced: PBMCs. CDR3 in amino acids: CASSFGGGSYNEQFF. As DNA, the CDR3 is TGTGCCAGCAGCTTTGGGGGGGGCTCCTACAATGAGCAGTTCTTC.